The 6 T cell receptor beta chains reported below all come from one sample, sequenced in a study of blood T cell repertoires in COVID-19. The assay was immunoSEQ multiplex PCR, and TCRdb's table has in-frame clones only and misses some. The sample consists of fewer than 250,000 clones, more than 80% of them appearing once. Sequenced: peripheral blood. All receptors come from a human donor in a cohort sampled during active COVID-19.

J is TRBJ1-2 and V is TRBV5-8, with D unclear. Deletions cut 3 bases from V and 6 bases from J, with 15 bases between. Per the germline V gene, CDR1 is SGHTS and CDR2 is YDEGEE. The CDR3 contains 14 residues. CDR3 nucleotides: TGTGCCAGCAGCTCAATTCGGGGTCCTCATGGCTACACCTTC. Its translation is CASSSIRGPHGYTF.

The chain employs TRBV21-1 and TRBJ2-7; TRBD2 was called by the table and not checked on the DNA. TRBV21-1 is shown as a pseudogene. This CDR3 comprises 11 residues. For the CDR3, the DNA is TGTGCCAGCAGCAAGTCGTACGAGCAGTACTTC. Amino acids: CASSKSYEQYF.

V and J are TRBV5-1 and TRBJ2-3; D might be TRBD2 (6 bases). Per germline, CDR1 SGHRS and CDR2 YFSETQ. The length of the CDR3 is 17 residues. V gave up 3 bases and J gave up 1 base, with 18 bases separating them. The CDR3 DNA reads TGCGCCAGCAGCTCCCTACATTCCGGGAGTGGCACAGATACGCAGTATTTT. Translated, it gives CASSSLHSGSGTDTQYF.

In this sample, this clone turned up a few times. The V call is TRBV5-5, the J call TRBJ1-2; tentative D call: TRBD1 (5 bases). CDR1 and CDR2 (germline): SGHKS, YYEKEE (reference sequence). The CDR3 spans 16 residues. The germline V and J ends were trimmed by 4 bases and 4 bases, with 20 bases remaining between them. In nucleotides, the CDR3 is TGTGCCAGCAGCCTGACCCCGCCGGTCACAGGCTATGGCTACACCTTC. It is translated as CASSLTPPVTGYGYTF.

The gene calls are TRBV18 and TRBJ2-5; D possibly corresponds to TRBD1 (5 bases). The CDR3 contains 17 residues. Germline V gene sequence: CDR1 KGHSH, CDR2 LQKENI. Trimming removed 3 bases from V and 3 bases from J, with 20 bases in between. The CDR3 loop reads CASSPTTFSGRKETQYF. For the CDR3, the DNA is TGTGCCAGCTCACCGACCACATTTTCAGGGCGTAAAGAGACCCAGTACTTC.

The CDR3 region has the DNA TGCGCCAGCAAGGCCAGCGGGAGGAATGAGCAGTTCTTC. Its protein is CASKASGRNEQFF. The gene calls are TRBV10-1 and TRBJ2-1; TRBD2 agrees at 9 bases. CDR1 is WNHNN and CDR2 is SYGVQD in the germline V gene (reference sequence). The CDR3 loop spans 13 amino acids. Germline trimming cut 7 bases from V and 7 bases from J; bases unmatched to any gene: 5.